Each of the 17 T cell receptor beta chains below was sequenced from the same sample in a study of blood T cell repertoires in COVID-19. The table came from immunoSEQ multiplex PCR; TCRdb's copy has only in-frame clones and leaves some out. The data contain fewer than 250,000 clones, 85% of them seen just once; the ten biggest clones take up about 6.3%. The sequenced sample was peripheral blood. The source is a woman aged 60-70 years with active or convalescent COVID-19.

This clone appeared a few times. V usage is TRBV10-3 and J usage is TRBJ1-1; D is ambiguous. The CDR3 runs 14 residues. Trimming removed 3 bases from V and 1 base from J, with 9 bases in between. Germline lookup yields CDR1 ENHRY and CDR2 SYGVKD. The CDR3 region is CAISESETNTEAFF. The CDR3 DNA reads as TGTGCCATCAGTGAATCGGAGACGAACACTGAAGCTTTCTTT.

This clone has a single count. The V gene is TRBV30, the J gene TRBJ1-5; D perhaps matches TRBD1 (5 bases). The V gene lost 0 bases and the J gene lost 7 bases, with 13 bases spanning the gap. CDR1 is GTSNPN and CDR2 is SVGIG in the germline V gene (reference sequence). This CDR3 comprises 14 residues. CDR3 sequence: CAWSVPRGGQPQHF. For the CDR3, the DNA is TGTGCCTGGAGTGTACCTAGGGGCGGACAGCCCCAGCATTTT.

V is TRBV28 and J is TRBJ1-1, with 11 nucleotides matching TRBD1. The V segment lost 5 bases and the J segment 4 bases; nucleotides outside the gene matches: 9. Germline V gives CDR1 MDHEN, CDR2 SYDVKM. The CDR3 spans 16 residues. The CDR3 nucleotides are TGTGCCAGCAGTCCTGGGGACAGGGGGTATAGCACTGAAGCTTTCTTT. Protein: CASSPGDRGYSTEAFF.

This chain joins TRBV6-5 and TRBJ2-3, with TRBD2 matching over 8 bases. Looked up from germline, CDR1 is MNHEY and CDR2 is SVGAGI. Trimming at V came to 10 bases and at J to 5 bases, leaving 11 bases not matched to a gene. CDR3 length: 14 amino acids. The CDR3 DNA reads as TGTGCCACCAAGTCCGGACTAGCAATAGATACGCAGTATTTT. Translating it yields CATKSGLAIDTQYF.

Here the CDR3 DNA reads TGTGCCAGCAGCCCTAGTACGCGGGCCCAAGAGACCCAGTACTTC. Translation: CASSPSTRAQETQYF. V and J are TRBV11-1 and TRBJ2-5, with TRBD2 as a possible D gene (5 bases). This CDR3 spans 15 amino acids. Deletions cut 5 bases from V and 1 base from J, with 14 bases between. The germline V gene encodes CDR1 SGHAT and CDR2 FQDESV (reference sequence).

The CDR3: CASSYGGGATGELFF. The CDR3, as DNA: TGTGCCAGCAGTTACGGCGGGGGGGCAACCGGGGAGCTGTTTTTT. The rearrangement joins TRBV6-6 to TRBJ2-2; TRBD2 agrees at 9 bases. The CDR3 runs to 15 residues. V dropped 2 bases and J dropped 5; count of bases not matched to a gene: 3. Looked up from germline, CDR1 is MNHNY and CDR2 is SVGAGI (reference sequence).

This chain connects TRBV10-3 to TRBJ2-3; D possibly corresponds to TRBD2 (6 bases). CDR1 and CDR2 from the germline V gene are ENHRY and SYGVKD. The V and J ends lost 4 bases and 6 bases respectively, with 17 bases between them. The CDR3 loop spans 15 amino acids. This chain's CDR3 is CAISASGLKRDTQYF. The CDR3 coding sequence is TGTGCCATCAGTGCGTCAGGACTAAAACGGGATACGCAGTATTTT.

The CDR3 protein is CASSSRGALLSPLHF. The DNA of the CDR3 is TGTGCCAGCAGTTCGAGAGGCGCGTTACTTTCACCCCTCCACTTT. This chain joins TRBV6-5 and TRBJ1-6, with unresolved D. The CDR3 has 15 residues. Trimming shortened V by 4 bases and J by 9 bases, and 16 bases separated the two germline ends. Germline V gene data show CDR1 as MNHEY and CDR2 as SVGAGI.

This chain uses TRBV30 with TRBJ2-7; 8 bases are shared with TRBD1. Germline trimming cut 4 bases from V and 4 bases from J; bases unmatched to any gene: 3. The CDR3 runs to 12 residues. Germline V gene sequence: CDR1 GTSNPN, CDR2 SVGIG (reference sequence). The CDR3 DNA sequence: TGTGCCTGGACAGGGGGCGGGTACGAGCAGTACTTC. Its protein is CAWTGGGYEQYF.

This clone was seen a single time. This CDR3 is also generated by other DNA sequences in the sample. The chain links TRBV7-9 to TRBJ2-3; D unresolved. The ends were cut back, 5 bases at V and 3 bases at J, with 6 bases in the middle. The germline CDR1 and CDR2 sequences are SEHNR and FQNEAQ (reference sequence). This CDR3 is 12 amino acids long. DNA of the CDR3: TGTGCCAGCAGCCCCAGTACAGATACGCAGTATTTT. Amino acids: CASSPSTDTQYF.

CDR3 DNA sequence: TGTGCCTGTTCCGACAGGGTTTTGACCAGTGAGCAGTTCTTC. This gives the protein CACSDRVLTSEQFF. The chain uses TRBV30 and TRBJ2-1; 7 nucleotides line up with TRBD1. Trimming removed 6 bases from V and 9 bases from J; junction bases left unmatched: 14. Germline loops: CDR1 GTSNPN, CDR2 SVGIG (reference sequence). The CDR3 is 14 residues long.

V gene TRBV27 combines with J gene TRBJ1-1; D is undetermined. Germline CDR1 reads MNHEY; CDR2 reads SMNVEV (reference sequence). The CDR3 runs 15 residues. V lost 3 bases, J lost 2 bases, and 13 bases lay in between. The DNA for the CDR3 is TGTGCCAGCAGTTTGGGAGTGGCAGCCAACACTGAAGCTTTCTTT. It yields the protein CASSLGVAANTEAFF.

This clone was recorded at least ten times. This chain uses TRBV4-1 with TRBJ2-1; tentatively, D is TRBD1 (6 bases). CDR1 MGHRA and CDR2 YSYEKL come from the germline V gene. V was trimmed by 4 bases and J by 4 bases, leaving 17 bases between them. This CDR3 is built from 16 residues. The CDR3 bases are TGCGCCAGCAGCCGCCCTGGACAGAAGACATACAATGAGCAGTTCTTC. It is translated as CASSRPGQKTYNEQFF.

The chain's CDR3 is CASSSLSQGNYGYTF. CDR3 nucleotide sequence: TGTGCCAGCAGTTCCTTGAGTCAGGGAAACTATGGCTACACCTTC. The V and J genes are TRBV28 and TRBJ1-2; TRBD1 is a possible D gene (5 bases). There are 15 residues in the CDR3. Germline loops: CDR1 MDHEN, CDR2 SYDVKM. The ends were cut back, 4 bases at V and 2 bases at J, with 14 bases in the middle.

The V and J genes are TRBV3-1 (or the pseudogene TRBV3-2) and TRBJ1-1, with D maybe TRBD1 (5 bases). Germline V gene data show CDR1 as LGHDT and CDR2 as YNNKEL (reference sequence). V lost 0 bases, J lost 4 bases, and 12 bases lay in between. The CDR3 loop spans 15 amino acids. CDR3: CASSQEGKGSTEAFF. The CDR3 DNA reads TGTGCCAGCAGCCAAGAGGGGAAGGGGTCCACTGAAGCTTTCTTT.

The chain is built from TRBV5-6 and TRBJ2-1; 11 nucleotides align to TRBD2. The germline gives CDR1 SGHDT, CDR2 YYEEEE. This CDR3 region has 15 residues. Germline trimming cut 4 bases from V and 5 bases from J; bases unmatched to any gene: 5. The chain's CDR3 is CASSPLAGGNNEQFF. The CDR3 coding sequence is TGTGCCAGCAGCCCTCTAGCGGGGGGAAACAATGAGCAGTTCTTC.

The chain links TRBV9 to TRBJ2-1, with TRBD2 as a possible D gene (7 bases). This CDR3 comprises 15 residues. Trimming removed 1 base from V and 3 bases from J, with 11 bases in between. CDR1 is SGDLS, CDR2 YYNGEE, per germline. The CDR3 spells CASSVQGGDYNEQFF. The CDR3 DNA follows: TGTGCCAGCAGCGTACAAGGGGGGGACTACAATGAGCAGTTCTTC.